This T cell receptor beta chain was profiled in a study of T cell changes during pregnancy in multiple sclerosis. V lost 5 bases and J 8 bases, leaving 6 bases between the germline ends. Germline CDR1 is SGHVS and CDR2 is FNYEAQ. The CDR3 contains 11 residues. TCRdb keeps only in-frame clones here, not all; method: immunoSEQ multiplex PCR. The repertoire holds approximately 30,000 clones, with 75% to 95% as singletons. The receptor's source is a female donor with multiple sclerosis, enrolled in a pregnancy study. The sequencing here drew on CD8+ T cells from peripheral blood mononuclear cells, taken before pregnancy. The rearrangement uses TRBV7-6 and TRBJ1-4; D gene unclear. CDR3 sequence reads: CASSPGEKLFF. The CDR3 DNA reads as TGTGCCAGCAGCCCCGGGGAAAAACTGTTTTTT. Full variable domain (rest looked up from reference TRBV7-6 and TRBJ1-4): GAGVSQSPRYKVTKRGQDVALRCDPISGHVSLYWYRQALGQGPEFLTYFNYEAQQDKSGLPNDRFSAERPEGSISTLTIQRTEQRDSAMYRCASSPGEKLFFGSGTQLSVL.